Listed below are T cell receptor beta chains from one sample, sequenced in a study of CD8 T cells in Susac syndrome. One entry per CDR3 protein, called by TCRdb with MiXCR from the immunoSEQ multiplex PCR reads. The table includes roughly 140,000 distinct CDR3 sequences, around 95% detected once. The sequenced sample consisted of CD8+ T cells from PBMCs. The receptors here all came from a human donor with multiple sclerosis. Each CDR3 is given without its conserved first and last residue. Each record gives: J gene, V gene, CDR3 protein.

TRBJ1-2,TRBV13,ASSGSESDYGYT
TRBJ2-7,TRBV20-1,SASRDRVEQY
TRBJ2-2,TRBV19,ASRLPGTGELF
TRBJ1-5,TRBV27,ASSAGSNQPQL
TRBJ2-1,TRBV3-1,ASSQVGGKNEQF
TRBJ1-1,TRBV20-1,SASGSDGWNTEAF
TRBJ2-7,TRBV27,ASTPRGRQYTYEQY
TRBJ2-7,TRBV29-1,SVGRVDRLMGEQY
TRBJ1-1,TRBV5-6,ASSLVGQHAEAF
TRBJ2-4,TRBV27,ASSFFGIQY
TRBJ1-2,TRBV20-1,SASWKPGGLGYGYT
TRBJ2-3,TRBV6-1,ASSDEPDTQY
TRBJ2-2,TRBV9,ASSVHGGGGRPNTGELF
TRBJ2-5,TRBV7-2,ASSFLPPSTARTH
TRBJ2-1,TRBV2,ASSSTDAYNEQF
TRBJ2-1,TRBV27,ASSHTVRVDPLEQF
TRBJ2-1,TRBV7-6,ASSLGQGQSYNEQF
TRBJ2-1,TRBV9,ASSAQTGHPTVGEQF
TRBJ2-1,TRBV6-5,ASSYGLAGGREQF
TRBJ1-2,TRBV20-1,LLERGGGRGYT
TRBJ1-2,TRBV29-1,SVEGGQGQGGYT
TRBJ1-6,TRBV4-2,ASSQEESPLH
TRBJ1-6,TRBV7-2,ASSLGFLH
TRBJ1-2,TRBV25-1,ATSDRKNNYGYT
TRBJ2-3,TRBV7-8,ASSQLQRDKNTDTQY
TRBJ1-1,TRBV20-1,SAPRGGTEAF
TRBJ2-3,TRBV7-9,ASSERDREDTDTQY
TRBJ2-7,TRBV20-1,SATGVGIYEQY
TRBJ1-1,TRBV11-1,ASTTVEAF
TRBJ2-1,TRBV9,ASSVYQRGTYEQF
TRBJ1-1,TRBV24-1,ATSEVTEAF
TRBJ2-1,TRBV7-8,ASSLGVVQTYNEQF
TRBJ2-3,TRBV15,ATSRGRGVADTQY
TRBJ2-3,TRBV6-6,ASCCSDRGVPDTQY